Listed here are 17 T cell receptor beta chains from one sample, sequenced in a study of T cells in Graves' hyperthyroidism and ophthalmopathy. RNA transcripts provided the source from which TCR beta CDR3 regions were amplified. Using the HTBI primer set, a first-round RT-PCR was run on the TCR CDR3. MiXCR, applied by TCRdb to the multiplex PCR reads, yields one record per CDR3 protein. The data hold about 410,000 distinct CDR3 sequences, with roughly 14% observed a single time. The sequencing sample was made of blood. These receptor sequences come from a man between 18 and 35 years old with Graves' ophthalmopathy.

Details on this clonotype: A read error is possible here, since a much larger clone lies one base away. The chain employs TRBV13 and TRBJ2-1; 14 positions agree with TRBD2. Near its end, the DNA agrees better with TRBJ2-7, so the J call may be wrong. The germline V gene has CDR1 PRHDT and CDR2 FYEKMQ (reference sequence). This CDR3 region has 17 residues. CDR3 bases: TGTGCCAGCAGCGGACCCGGGACTAGCGGGAGATACAATGAGCAGTACTTC. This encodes CASSGPGTSGRYNEQYF.

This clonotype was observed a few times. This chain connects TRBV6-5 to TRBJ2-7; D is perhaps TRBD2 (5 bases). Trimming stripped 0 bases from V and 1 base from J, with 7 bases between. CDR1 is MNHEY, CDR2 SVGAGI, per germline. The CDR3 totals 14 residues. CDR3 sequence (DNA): TGTGCCAGCAGTTACTCGGACTCTTCCTACGAGCAGTACTTC. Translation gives CASSYSDSSYEQYF.

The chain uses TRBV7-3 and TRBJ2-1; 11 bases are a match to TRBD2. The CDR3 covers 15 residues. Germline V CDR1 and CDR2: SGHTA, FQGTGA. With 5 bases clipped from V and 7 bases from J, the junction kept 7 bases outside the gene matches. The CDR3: CASSTPGLADNEQFF. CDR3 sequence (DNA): TGTGCCAGCAGCACCCCGGGACTAGCGGATAATGAGCAGTTCTTC.

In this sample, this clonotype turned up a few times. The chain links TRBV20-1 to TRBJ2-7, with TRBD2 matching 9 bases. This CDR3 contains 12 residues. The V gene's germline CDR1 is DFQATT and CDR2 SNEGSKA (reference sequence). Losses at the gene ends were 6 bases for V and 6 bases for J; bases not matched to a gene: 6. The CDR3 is CSAPGLAVEQYF. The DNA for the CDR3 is TGCAGTGCCCCGGGACTAGCAGTCGAGCAGTACTTC.

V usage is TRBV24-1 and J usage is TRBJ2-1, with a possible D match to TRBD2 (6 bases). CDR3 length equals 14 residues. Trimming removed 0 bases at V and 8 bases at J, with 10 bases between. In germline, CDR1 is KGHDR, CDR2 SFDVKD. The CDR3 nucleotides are TGTGCCACCAGTGATTTGAATAGCGGCGATGAGCAGTTCTTC. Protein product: CATSDLNSGDEQFF.

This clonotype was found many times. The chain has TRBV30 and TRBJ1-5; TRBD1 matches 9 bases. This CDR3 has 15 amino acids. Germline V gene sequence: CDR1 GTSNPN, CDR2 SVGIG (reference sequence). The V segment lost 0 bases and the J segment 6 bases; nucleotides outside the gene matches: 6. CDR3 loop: CAWSVPGQGAQPQHF. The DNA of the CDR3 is TGTGCCTGGAGTGTCCCGGGACAGGGAGCTCAGCCCCAGCATTTT. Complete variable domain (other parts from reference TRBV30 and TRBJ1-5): SQTIHQWPATLVQPVGSPLSLECTVEGTSNPNLYWYRQAAGRGLQLLFYSVGIGQISSEVPQNLSASRPQDRQFILSSKKLLLSDSGFYLCAWSVPGQGAQPQHFGDGTRLSIL.

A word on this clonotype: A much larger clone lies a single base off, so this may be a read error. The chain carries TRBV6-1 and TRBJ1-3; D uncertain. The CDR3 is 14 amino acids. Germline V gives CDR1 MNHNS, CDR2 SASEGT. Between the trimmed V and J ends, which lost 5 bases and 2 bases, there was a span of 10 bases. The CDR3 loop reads CASSQAPPGNTIYF. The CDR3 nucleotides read TGTGCCAGCAGTCAGGCCCCCCCTGGAAACACCATATATTTT.

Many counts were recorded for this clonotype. CDR3 protein: CASSQGTPYEQYF. Here the CDR3 DNA reads TGCGCCAGCAGCCAAGGGACACCCTACGAGCAGTACTTC. V usage is TRBV5-1 and J usage is TRBJ2-7; possibly TRBD1 for D (6 bases). Germline CDR1 reads SGHRS; CDR2 reads YFSETQ. This CDR3 comprises 13 residues. V dropped 4 bases and J dropped 2 bases, with 10 bases sitting between them.

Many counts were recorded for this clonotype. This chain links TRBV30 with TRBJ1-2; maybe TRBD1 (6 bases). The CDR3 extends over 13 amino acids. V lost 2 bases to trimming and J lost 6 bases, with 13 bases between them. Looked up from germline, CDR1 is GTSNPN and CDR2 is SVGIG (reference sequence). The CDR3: CAWSSQGRNGYTF. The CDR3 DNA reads TGTGCCTGGAGTTCACAGGGACGTAATGGCTACACCTTC.

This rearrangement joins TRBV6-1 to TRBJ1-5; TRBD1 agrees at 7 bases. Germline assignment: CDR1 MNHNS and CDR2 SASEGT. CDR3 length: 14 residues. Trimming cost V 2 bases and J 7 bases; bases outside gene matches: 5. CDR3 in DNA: TGTGCCAGCAGTGAACAGGGGGTTTCACAGCCCCAGCATTTT. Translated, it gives CASSEQGVSQPQHF.

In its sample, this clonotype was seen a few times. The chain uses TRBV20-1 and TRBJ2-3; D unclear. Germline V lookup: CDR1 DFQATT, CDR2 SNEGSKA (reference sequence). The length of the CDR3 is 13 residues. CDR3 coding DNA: TGCAGCGCCACCCCACAGCCCACAGATACGCAGTATTTT. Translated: CSATPQPTDTQYF.

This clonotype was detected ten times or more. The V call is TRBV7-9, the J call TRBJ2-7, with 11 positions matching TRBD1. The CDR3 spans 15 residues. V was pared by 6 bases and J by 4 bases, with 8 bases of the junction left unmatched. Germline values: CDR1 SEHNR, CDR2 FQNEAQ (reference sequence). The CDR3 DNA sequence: TGTGCCAGCAGTCCCCGGACAGGGGGCATTTACGAGCAGTACTTC. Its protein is CASSPRTGGIYEQYF.

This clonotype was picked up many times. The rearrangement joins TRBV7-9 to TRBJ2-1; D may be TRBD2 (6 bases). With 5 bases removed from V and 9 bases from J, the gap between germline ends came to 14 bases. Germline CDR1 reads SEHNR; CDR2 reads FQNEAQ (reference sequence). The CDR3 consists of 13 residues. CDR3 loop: CASSRGTPGEQFF. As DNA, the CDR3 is TGTGCCAGCAGCAGAGGGACTCCGGGTGAGCAGTTCTTC.

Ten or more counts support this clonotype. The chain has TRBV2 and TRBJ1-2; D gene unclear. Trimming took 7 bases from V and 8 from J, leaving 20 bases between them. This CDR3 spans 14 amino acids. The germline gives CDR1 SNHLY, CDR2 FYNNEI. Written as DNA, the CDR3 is TGTGCCAGCACCTATCAGTCAGTCGGGAACGGCTACACCTTC. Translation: CASTYQSVGNGYTF.

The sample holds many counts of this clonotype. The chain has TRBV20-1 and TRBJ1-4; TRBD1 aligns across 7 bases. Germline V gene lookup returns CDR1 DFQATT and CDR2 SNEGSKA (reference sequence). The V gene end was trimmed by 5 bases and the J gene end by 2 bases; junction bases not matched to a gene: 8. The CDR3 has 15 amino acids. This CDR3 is CSAGGRGRTNEKLFF. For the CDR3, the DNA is TGCAGTGCTGGGGGGAGGGGGCGCACTAATGAAAAACTGTTTTTT.

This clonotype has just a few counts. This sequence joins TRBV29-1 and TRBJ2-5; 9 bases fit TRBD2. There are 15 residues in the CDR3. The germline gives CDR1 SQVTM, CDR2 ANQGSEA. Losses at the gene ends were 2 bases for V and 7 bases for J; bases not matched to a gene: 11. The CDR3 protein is CSVEMRREGRGTQYF. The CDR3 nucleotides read TGCAGCGTTGAAATGCGGCGGGAGGGCCGCGGGACCCAGTACTTC.

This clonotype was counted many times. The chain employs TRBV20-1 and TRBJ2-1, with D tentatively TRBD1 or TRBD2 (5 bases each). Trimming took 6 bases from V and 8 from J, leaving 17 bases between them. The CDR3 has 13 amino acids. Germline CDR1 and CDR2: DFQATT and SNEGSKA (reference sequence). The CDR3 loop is CSARPGTRDEQFF. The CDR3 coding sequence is TGCAGTGCGCGACCCGGGACGCGCGATGAGCAGTTCTTC.